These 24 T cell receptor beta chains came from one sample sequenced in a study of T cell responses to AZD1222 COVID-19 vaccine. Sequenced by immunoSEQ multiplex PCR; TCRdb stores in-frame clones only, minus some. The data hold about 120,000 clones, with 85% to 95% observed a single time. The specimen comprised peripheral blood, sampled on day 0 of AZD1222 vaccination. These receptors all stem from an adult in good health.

The CDR3 spells CASSTGQGLIMNTEAFF. The CDR3 nucleotides read TGTGCCAGTAGTACGGGACAGGGCCTGATCATGAACACTGAAGCTTTCTTT. The chain recombines TRBV19 with TRBJ1-1, with 9 positions matching TRBD1. V lost 4 bases to trimming and J lost 0 bases; unmatched junction nucleotides: 9. Germline assignment: CDR1 LNHDA and CDR2 SQIVND (reference sequence). The CDR3 totals 17 residues. The whole variable domain, remainder taken from reference TRBV19 and TRBJ1-1, is DGGITQSPKYLFRKEGQNVTLSCEQNLNHDAMYWYRQDPGQGLRLIYYSQIVNDFQKGDIAEGYSVSREKKESFPLTVTSAQKNPTAFYLCASSTGQGLIMNTEAFFGQGTRLTVV.

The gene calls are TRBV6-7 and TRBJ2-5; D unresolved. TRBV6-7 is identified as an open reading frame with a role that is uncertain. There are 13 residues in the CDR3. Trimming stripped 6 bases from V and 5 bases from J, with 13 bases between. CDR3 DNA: TGTGCCAGCAGAGATAAAAAAGCCGAGACCCAGTACTTC. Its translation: CASRDKKAETQYF.

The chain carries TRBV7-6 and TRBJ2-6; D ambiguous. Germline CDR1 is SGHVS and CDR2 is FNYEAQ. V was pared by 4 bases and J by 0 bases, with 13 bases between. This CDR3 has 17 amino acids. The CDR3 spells CASSSRPNPSGANVLTF. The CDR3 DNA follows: TGTGCCAGCAGCTCCCGGCCGAACCCCTCTGGGGCCAACGTCCTGACTTTC.

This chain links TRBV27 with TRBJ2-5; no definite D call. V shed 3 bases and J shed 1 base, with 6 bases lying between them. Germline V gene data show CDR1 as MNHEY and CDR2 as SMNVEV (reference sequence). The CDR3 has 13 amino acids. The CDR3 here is CASSFRSQETQYF. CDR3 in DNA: TGTGCCAGCAGTTTTAGGAGCCAAGAGACCCAGTACTTC.

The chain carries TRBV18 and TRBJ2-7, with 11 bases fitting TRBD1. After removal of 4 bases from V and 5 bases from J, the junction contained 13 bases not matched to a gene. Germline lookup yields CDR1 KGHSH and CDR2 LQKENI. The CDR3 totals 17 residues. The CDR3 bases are TGTGCCAGCTCACGGTTTATGCCGGGACAGGGGGACCACGAGCAGTACTTC. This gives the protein CASSRFMPGQGDHEQYF.

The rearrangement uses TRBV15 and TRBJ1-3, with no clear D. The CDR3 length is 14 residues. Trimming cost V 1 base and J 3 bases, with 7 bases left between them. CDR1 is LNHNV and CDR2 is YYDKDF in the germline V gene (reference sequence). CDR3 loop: CATSRVDFGNTIYF. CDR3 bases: TGTGCCACCAGCAGAGTCGATTTTGGAAACACCATATATTTT.

The CDR3 DNA is TGTGCCAGCTCACCACCGATGTCCCAGGGGCCTGAAAAACTGTTTTTT. As protein: CASSPPMSQGPEKLFF. V is TRBV18 and J is TRBJ1-4, with D perhaps TRBD1 (6 bases). The CDR3 length is 16 residues. V shed 0 bases and J shed 7 bases, with 15 bases lying between them. From germline, CDR1 is KGHSH and CDR2 LQKENI.

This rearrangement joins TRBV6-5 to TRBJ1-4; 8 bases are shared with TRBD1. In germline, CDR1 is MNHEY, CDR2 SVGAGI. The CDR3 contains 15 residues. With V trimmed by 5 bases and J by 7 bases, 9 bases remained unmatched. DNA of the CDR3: TGTGCCAGCAGTACCGAACCGGGACAGGTTGAAAAACTGTTTTTT. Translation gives CASSTEPGQVEKLFF.

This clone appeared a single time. In DNA form, the CDR3 reads TGTGCCAGTAGCCGGGACCCAGCTAACTATGGCTACACCTTC. This encodes CASSRDPANYGYTF. The chain employs TRBV19 and TRBJ1-2, with a weak D call TRBD1 (5 bases). V lost 6 bases and J lost 0, with 11 bases in between. The length of the CDR3 is 14 residues. The germline gives CDR1 LNHDA, CDR2 SQIVND (reference sequence).

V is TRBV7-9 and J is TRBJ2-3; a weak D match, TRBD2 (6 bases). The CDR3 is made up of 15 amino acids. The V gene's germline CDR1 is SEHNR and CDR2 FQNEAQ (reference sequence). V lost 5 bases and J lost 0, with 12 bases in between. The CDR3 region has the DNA TGTGCCAGCAGCCTGCGGGGAGAAAGCACAGATACGCAGTATTTT. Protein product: CASSLRGESTDTQYF.

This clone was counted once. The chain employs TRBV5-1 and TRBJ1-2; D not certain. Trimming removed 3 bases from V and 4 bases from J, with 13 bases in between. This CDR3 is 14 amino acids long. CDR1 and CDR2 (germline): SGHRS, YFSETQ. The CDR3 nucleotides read TGCGCCAGCAGCTCCCCAGAGGGCGTCTATGGCTACACCTTC. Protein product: CASSSPEGVYGYTF.

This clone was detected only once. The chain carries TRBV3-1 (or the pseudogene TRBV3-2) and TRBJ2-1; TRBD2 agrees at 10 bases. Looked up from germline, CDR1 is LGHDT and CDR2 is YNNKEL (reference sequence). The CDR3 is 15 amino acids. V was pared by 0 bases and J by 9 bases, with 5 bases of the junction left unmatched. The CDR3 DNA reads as TGTGCCAGCAGCCAAGATGTAGCGGGAGGCGGTGAGCAGTTCTTC. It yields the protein CASSQDVAGGGEQFF.

Written as DNA, the CDR3 is TGTGCCAGCAGCTTAGGGTATGCCTCTTATGGCTACACCTTC. This codes for CASSLGYASYGYTF. This chain uses TRBV7-2 with TRBJ1-2; D gene uncertain. This CDR3 is 14 amino acids long. Trimming removed 1 base from V and 5 bases from J, with 11 bases in between. Germline V CDR1 and CDR2: SGHTA, FQGNSA. Based on the CDR3 plus reference TRBV7-2 and TRBJ1-2, the full variable domain is GAGVSQSPSNKVTEKGKDVELRCDPISGHTALYWYRQSLGQGLEFLIYFQGNSAPDKSGLPSDRFSAERTGGSVSTLTIQRTQQEDSAVYLCASSLGYASYGYTFGSGTRLTVV.

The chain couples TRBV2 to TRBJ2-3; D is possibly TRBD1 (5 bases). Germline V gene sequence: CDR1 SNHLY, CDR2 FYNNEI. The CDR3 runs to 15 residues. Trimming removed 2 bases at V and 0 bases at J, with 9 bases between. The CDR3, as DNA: TGTGCCAGCAGTGAACGGACACTGAGCACAGATACGCAGTATTTT. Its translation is CASSERTLSTDTQYF.

CDR3 residues: CASRRKSTNEKLFF. The CDR3 DNA sequence: TGCGCCAGCAGGCGAAAGTCAACTAATGAAAAACTGTTTTTT. The genes are TRBV23-1 and TRBJ1-4, with D uncertain. TRBV23-1 is placed among ORFs of uncertain function. V gave up 6 bases and J gave up 0 bases, with 8 bases separating them. This CDR3 is 14 amino acids long.

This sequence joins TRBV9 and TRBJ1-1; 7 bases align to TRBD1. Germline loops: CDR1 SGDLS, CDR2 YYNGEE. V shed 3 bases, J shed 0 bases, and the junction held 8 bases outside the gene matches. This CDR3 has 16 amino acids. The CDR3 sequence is CASSGPTGVMNTEAFF. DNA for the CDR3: TGTGCCAGCAGCGGACCAACAGGGGTAATGAACACTGAAGCTTTCTTT.

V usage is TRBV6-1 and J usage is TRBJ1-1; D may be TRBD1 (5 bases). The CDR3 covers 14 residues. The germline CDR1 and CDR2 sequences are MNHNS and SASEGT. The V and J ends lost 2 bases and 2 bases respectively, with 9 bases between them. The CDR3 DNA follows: TGTGCCAGCAGTGAACAGCAGGGTAACACTGAAGCTTTCTTT. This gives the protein CASSEQQGNTEAFF.

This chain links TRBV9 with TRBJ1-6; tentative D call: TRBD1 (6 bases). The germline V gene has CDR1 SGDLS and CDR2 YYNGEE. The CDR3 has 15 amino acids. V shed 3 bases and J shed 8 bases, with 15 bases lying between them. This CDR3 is CASSERSGEYSPLHF. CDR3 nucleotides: TGTGCCAGCAGCGAGCGGTCAGGGGAATATTCACCCCTCCACTTT.

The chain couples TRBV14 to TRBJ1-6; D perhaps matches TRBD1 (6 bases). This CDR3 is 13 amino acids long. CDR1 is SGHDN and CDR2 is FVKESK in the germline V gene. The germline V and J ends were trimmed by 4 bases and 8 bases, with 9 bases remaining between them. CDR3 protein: CASSPQGHSPLHF. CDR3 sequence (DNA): TGTGCCAGCAGCCCCCAGGGGCATTCACCCCTCCACTTT.

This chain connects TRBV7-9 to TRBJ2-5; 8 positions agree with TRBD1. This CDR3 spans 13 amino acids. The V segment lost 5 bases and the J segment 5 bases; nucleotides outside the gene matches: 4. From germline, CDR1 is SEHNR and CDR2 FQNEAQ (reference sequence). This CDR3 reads CASSTGGWETQYF. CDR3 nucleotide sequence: TGTGCCAGCAGCACAGGGGGTTGGGAGACCCAGTACTTC.

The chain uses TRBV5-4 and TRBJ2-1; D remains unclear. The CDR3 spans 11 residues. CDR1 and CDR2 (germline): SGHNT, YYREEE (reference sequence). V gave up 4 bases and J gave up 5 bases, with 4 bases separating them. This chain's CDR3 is CASSRNNEQFF. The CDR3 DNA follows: TGTGCCAGCAGCCGTAACAATGAGCAGTTCTTC.

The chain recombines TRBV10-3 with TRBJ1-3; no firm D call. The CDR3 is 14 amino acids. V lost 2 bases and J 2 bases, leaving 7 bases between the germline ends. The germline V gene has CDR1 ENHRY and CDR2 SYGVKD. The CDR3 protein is CAISETDTGNTIYF. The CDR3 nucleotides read TGTGCCATCAGTGAGACTGATACTGGAAACACCATATATTTT.

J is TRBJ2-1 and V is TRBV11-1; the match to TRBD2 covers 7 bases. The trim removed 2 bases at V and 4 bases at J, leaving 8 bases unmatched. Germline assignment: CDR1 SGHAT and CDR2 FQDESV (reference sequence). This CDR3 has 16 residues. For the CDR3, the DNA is TGTGCCAGCAGCTTAAGAGCGGGAACAACTTACAATGAGCAGTTCTTC. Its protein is CASSLRAGTTYNEQFF.

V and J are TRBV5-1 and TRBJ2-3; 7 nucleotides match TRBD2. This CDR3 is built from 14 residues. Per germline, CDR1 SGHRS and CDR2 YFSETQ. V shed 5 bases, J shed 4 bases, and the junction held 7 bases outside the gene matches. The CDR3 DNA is TGCGCCAGCAGGATGGGACTATTAGCAGATACGCAGTATTTT. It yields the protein CASRMGLLADTQYF.